Presented here are 22 T cell receptor beta chains from one specimen sequenced in a study of OX40 agonist ivuxolimab in advanced cancers. Data came from immunoSEQ multiplex PCR; TCRdb stores just in-frame clones and leaves some out. The data show under 70,000 clones, about 90% seen once. The sequencing here drew on CD4+ or CD8+ T cells sorted from blood, taken in a trial of the OX40 agonist ivuxolimab. The receptors derive from an adult with an advanced solid tumor such as melanoma, head and neck, liver or kidney cancer.

This chain uses TRBV6-1 with TRBJ2-1, with 11 bases fitting TRBD2. The CDR3 contains 19 residues. CDR1 MNHNS and CDR2 SASEGT come from the germline V gene. With V trimmed by 1 base and J by 0 bases, 8 bases remained unmatched. The CDR3 DNA reads as TGTGCCAGCAGTGAAGATATTGCTAGCGGGAGGTTCTCCTACAATGAGCAGTTCTTC. Translating gives CASSEDIASGRFSYNEQFF.

This clone was counted only a few times. The rearrangement joins TRBV5-6 to TRBJ1-2, with D hard to call. The germline V gene has CDR1 SGHDT and CDR2 YYEEEE. This CDR3 has 12 residues. The germline V and J ends were trimmed by 4 bases and 6 bases, with 10 bases remaining between them. CDR3 loop: CASSPNKDGYTF. The CDR3 coding sequence is TGTGCCAGCAGCCCCAATAAGGATGGCTACACCTTC. The full variable domain, rest sourced from reference TRBV5-6 and TRBJ1-2, is DAGVTQSPTHLIKTRGQQVTLRCSPKSGHDTVSWYQQALGQGPQFIFQYYEEEERQRGNFPDRFSGHQFPNYSSELNVNALLLGDSALYLCASSPNKDGYTFGSGTRLTVV.

The gene calls are TRBV29-1 and TRBJ2-5; 10 bases are a match to TRBD2. This CDR3 spans 13 amino acids. Germline assignment: CDR1 SQVTM and CDR2 ANQGSEA. J was trimmed by 5 bases and V by 7 bases; bases with no gene match: 7. For the CDR3, the DNA is TGCAGCGCCCAGCGGGGGGGCGAGGAGACCCAGTACTTC. Amino acid sequence: CSAQRGGEETQYF.

The chain uses TRBV5-6 and TRBJ2-7; D gene uncertain. The CDR3 contains 14 residues. With 3 bases removed from V and 3 bases from J, the gap between germline ends came to 13 bases. Germline CDR1 SGHDT, CDR2 YYEEEE. CDR3 in amino acids: CASSSWTVLYEQYF. CDR3 nucleotide sequence: TGTGCCAGCAGCTCCTGGACGGTCCTCTACGAGCAGTACTTC.

The chain is built from TRBV10-3 and TRBJ2-7, with D possibly matching TRBD1 (5 bases). In germline, CDR1 is ENHRY, CDR2 SYGVKD. Trimming pared 0 bases from V and 5 bases from J, leaving 14 bases between. CDR3 length equals 15 residues. The CDR3 region has the DNA TGTGCCATCAGTGAGTCGGACAAGGTCGCCCACGAGCAGTACTTC. Residues: CAISESDKVAHEQYF.

The chain combines TRBV5-1 with TRBJ2-1; D gene ambiguous. The length of the CDR3 is 11 residues. CDR1 SGHRS and CDR2 YFSETQ come from the germline V gene. The V gene lost 5 bases and the J gene lost 5 bases, with 5 bases spanning the gap. The CDR3 spells CASRNDNEQFF. The CDR3 nucleotides read TGCGCCAGCAGGAATGACAATGAGCAGTTCTTC. Filled out from reference TRBV5-1 and TRBJ2-1, the complete variable domain reads KAGVTQTPRYLIKTRGQQVTLSCSPISGHRSVSWYQQTPGQGLQFLFEYFSETQRNKGNFPGRFSGRQFSNSRSEMNVSTLELGDSALYLCASRNDNEQFFGPGTRLTVL.

The CDR3 bases are TGTGCCAGCAGCTTCGGGACGACGGAGGAGCAGTTCTTC. Amino acid sequence: CASSFGTTEEQFF. V is TRBV7-9 and J is TRBJ2-1; D may be TRBD1 or TRBD2 (5 bases each). The CDR3 runs to 13 residues. Germline CDR1 and CDR2: SEHNR and FQNEAQ (reference sequence). V lost 3 bases and J 10 bases, leaving 13 bases between the germline ends.

This chain joins TRBV7-8 and TRBJ1-2; D may be TRBD1 (5 bases). Per the germline V gene, CDR1 is SGHVS and CDR2 is FQNEAQ. The CDR3 consists of 16 residues. V was cut by 5 bases and J by 2 bases, with 18 bases left in between. The CDR3 coding sequence is TGTGCCAGCAGCCACGTTGTAGGAGGGGCAAACTATGGCTACACCTTC. This sequence encodes CASSHVVGGANYGYTF.

This clone appeared a single time. The chain couples TRBV5-1 to TRBJ2-2; D is unresolved. V was clipped by 0 bases and J by 5 bases, with 5 bases between them. This CDR3 contains 13 residues. The germline CDR1 and CDR2 sequences are SGHRS and YFSETQ. CDR3 residues: CASSLEGTGELFF. CDR3 DNA: TGCGCCAGCAGCTTGGAAGGGACCGGGGAGCTGTTTTTT.

V and J are TRBV7-2 and TRBJ2-3, with D maybe TRBD2 (5 bases). V was trimmed by 1 base and J by 2 bases, leaving 13 bases between them. Germline CDR1 SGHTA, CDR2 FQGNSA. There are 16 residues in the CDR3. CDR3 residues: CASSLGETTFTDTQYF. The CDR3 nucleotides read TGTGCCAGCAGCTTAGGAGAGACTACCTTCACAGATACGCAGTATTTT.

This rearrangement joins TRBV18 to TRBJ2-7; 9 nucleotides align to TRBD1. V shed 3 bases, J shed 7 bases, and the junction held 4 bases outside the gene matches. This CDR3 is built from 13 residues. Germline loops: CDR1 KGHSH, CDR2 LQKENI. The CDR3 bases are TGTGCCAGCTCACCGGACAGGGGTCAAGAGCAGTACTTC. Encoded protein: CASSPDRGQEQYF.

V usage is TRBV19 and J usage is TRBJ1-2; 7 bases line up with TRBD1. The germline V gene encodes CDR1 LNHDA and CDR2 SQIVND (reference sequence). V dropped 6 bases and J dropped 4; count of bases not matched to a gene: 14. The CDR3 is 16 amino acids. The CDR3 loop reads CASSVDRPSTSYGYTF. CDR3 bases: TGTGCCAGTAGCGTGGACAGGCCCAGCACGAGCTATGGCTACACCTTC.

The chain is built from TRBV25-1 and TRBJ1-4, with D possibly TRBD1 on 6 matching bases. Per germline, CDR1 MGHDK and CDR2 SYGVNS. V was shortened by 2 bases and J by 4 bases, with 11 bases between the two germline ends. The CDR3 runs 15 residues. CDR3 in amino acids: CASSERGGLNEKLFF. In nucleotides, the CDR3 is TGTGCCAGCAGTGAACGAGGGGGGCTTAATGAAAAACTGTTTTTT.

The V gene is TRBV10-1, the J gene TRBJ1-1; no reliable D call. The germline V and J ends were trimmed by 7 bases and 0 bases, with 9 bases remaining between them. Germline V gene data show CDR1 as WNHNN and CDR2 as SYGVQD (reference sequence). The length of the CDR3 is 13 residues. CDR3 protein: CASKDGLNTEAFF. CDR3 coding DNA: TGCGCCAGCAAAGACGGGTTGAACACTGAAGCTTTCTTT.

V and J are TRBV5-4 and TRBJ2-3; D uncertain. The germline V gene encodes CDR1 SGHNT and CDR2 YYREEE (reference sequence). V was trimmed by 1 base and J by 2 bases, leaving 2 bases between them. There are 12 residues in the CDR3. CDR3 residues: CASSLITDTQYF. DNA for the CDR3: TGTGCCAGCAGCTTGATCACAGATACGCAGTATTTT.

The chain is built from TRBV19 and TRBJ2-6; 7 positions agree with TRBD1. Germline V CDR1 and CDR2: LNHDA, SQIVND (reference sequence). CDR3 length: 17 residues. V was clipped by 6 bases and J by 2 bases; unmatched bases: 10. The CDR3 is CASSLGQSSPGANVLTF. The CDR3 DNA sequence: TGTGCCAGTAGCCTGGGACAGTCTTCCCCTGGGGCCAACGTCCTGACTTTC.

The chain carries TRBV7-2 and TRBJ1-2; D is undetermined. CDR1 SGHTA and CDR2 FQGNSA come from the germline V gene. The CDR3 is 12 residues long. V was cut by 1 base and J by 5 bases, with 5 bases left in between. CDR3 in amino acids: CASSLDRYGYTF. The CDR3 nucleotides read TGTGCCAGCAGCTTAGACAGATATGGCTACACCTTC.

The chain is built from TRBV15 and TRBJ2-3; 10 bases map to TRBD2. Germline V gene lookup returns CDR1 LNHNV and CDR2 YYDKDF (reference sequence). The CDR3 contains 19 residues. The J segment lost 0 bases and the V segment lost 1 base, leaving 10 bases of the junction unmatched. CDR3: CATSRVAGGGSESTDTQYF. CDR3 nucleotides: TGTGCCACCAGCAGAGTAGCGGGAGGTGGATCGGAAAGCACAGATACGCAGTATTTT.

The V call is TRBV30, the J call TRBJ1-5, with TRBD1 matching over 8 bases. CDR1 is GTSNPN, CDR2 SVGIG, per germline (reference sequence). The trim removed 4 bases at V and 4 bases at J, leaving 6 bases unmatched. This CDR3 region has 14 residues. This CDR3 is CAWNGQGGNQPQHF. The CDR3 region has the DNA TGTGCCTGGAATGGACAGGGAGGAAATCAGCCCCAGCATTTT.

V gene TRBV18 combines with J gene TRBJ1-3; D uncertain. V lost 3 bases, J lost 0 bases, and 12 bases lay in between. The CDR3 covers 16 residues. Germline V gene lookup returns CDR1 KGHSH and CDR2 LQKENI. CDR3: CASSPYNTFSGNTIYF. The CDR3 DNA sequence: TGTGCCAGCTCACCCTACAACACCTTCTCTGGAAACACCATATATTTT.

The chain joins TRBV5-6 to TRBJ1-1; D not resolved. Trimming shortened V by 2 bases and J by 1 base, and 12 bases separated the two germline ends. Looked up from germline, CDR1 is SGHDT and CDR2 is YYEEEE. This CDR3 has 15 residues. CDR3 sequence: CASSFLGLGNTEAFF. The CDR3 nucleotides read TGTGCCAGCAGCTTCCTGGGCTTGGGGAACACTGAAGCTTTCTTT.

This chain links TRBV5-6 with TRBJ1-1; weak D call: TRBD1 (5 bases). Germline CDR1 and CDR2: SGHDT and YYEEEE. The CDR3 contains 13 residues. V dropped 2 bases and J dropped 8 bases, with 13 bases sitting between them. As DNA, the CDR3 is TGTGCCAGCAGCTTACCGGGGCCCAGGGAAGCTTTCTTT. It is translated as CASSLPGPREAFF.